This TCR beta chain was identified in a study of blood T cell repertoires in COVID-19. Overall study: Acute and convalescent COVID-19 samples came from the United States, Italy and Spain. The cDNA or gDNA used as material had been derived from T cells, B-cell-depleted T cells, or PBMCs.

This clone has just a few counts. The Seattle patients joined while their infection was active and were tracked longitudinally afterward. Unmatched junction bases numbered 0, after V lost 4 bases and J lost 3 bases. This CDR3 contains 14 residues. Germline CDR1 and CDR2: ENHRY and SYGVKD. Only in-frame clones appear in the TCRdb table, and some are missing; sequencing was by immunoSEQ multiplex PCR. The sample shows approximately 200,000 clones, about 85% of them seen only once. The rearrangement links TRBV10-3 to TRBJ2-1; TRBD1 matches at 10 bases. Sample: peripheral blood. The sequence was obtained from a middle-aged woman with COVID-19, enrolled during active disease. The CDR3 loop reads CAISGTGGYNEQFF. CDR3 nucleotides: TGTGCCATCAGTGGGACAGGGGGCTACAATGAGCAGTTCTTC.